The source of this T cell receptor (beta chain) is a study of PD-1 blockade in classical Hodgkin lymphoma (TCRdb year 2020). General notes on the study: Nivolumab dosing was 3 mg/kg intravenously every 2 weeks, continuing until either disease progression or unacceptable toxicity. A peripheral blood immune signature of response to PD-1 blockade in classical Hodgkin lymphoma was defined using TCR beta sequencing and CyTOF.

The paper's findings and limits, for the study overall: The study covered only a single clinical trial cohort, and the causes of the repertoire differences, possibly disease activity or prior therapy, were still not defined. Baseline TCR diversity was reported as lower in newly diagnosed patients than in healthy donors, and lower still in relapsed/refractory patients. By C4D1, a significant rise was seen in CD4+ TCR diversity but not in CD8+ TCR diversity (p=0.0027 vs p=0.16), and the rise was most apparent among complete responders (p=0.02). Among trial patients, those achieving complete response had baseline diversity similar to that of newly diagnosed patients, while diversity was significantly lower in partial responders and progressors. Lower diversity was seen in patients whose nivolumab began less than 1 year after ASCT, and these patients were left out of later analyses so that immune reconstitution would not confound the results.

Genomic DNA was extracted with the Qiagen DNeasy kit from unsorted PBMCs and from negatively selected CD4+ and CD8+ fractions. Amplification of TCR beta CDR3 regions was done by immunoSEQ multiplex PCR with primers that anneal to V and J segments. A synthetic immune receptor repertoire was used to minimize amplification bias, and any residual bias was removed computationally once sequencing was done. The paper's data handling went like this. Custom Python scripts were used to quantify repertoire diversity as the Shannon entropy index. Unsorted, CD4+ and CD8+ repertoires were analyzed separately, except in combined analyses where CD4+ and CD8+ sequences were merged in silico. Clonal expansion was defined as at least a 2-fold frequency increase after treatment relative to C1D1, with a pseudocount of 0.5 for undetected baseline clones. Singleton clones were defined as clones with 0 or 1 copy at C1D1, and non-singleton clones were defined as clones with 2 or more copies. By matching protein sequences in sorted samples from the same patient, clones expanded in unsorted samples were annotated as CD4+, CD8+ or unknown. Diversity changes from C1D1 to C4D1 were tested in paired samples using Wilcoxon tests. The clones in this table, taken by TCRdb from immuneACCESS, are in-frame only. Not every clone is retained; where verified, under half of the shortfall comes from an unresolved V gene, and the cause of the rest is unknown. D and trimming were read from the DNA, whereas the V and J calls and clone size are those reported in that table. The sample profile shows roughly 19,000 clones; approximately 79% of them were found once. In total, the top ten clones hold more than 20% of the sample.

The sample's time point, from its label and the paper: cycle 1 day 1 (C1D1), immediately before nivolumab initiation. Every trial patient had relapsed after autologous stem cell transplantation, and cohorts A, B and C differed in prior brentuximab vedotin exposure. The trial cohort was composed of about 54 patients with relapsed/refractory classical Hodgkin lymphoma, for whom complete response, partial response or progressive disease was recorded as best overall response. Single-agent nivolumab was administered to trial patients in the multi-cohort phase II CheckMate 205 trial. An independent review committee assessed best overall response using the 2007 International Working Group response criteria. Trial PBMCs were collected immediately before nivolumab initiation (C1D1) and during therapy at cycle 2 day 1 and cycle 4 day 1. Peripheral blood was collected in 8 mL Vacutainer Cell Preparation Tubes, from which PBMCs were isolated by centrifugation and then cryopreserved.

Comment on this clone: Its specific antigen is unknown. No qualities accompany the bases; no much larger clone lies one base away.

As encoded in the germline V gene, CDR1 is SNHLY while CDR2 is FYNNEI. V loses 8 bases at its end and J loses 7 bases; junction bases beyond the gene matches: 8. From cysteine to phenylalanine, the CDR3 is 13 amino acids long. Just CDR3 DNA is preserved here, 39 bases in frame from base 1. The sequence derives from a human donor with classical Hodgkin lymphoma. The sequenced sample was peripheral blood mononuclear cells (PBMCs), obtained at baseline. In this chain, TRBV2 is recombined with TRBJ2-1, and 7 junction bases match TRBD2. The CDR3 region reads CASGLEISNEQFF. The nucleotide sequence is TGTGCCAGCGGACTAGAGATATCGAATGAGCAGTTCTTC.